This entry features one T cell receptor (beta chain) sequence. Antigen specificity is unknown. Execution of the assay was at deep level. Original processing notes: ImmunoSEQ yielded junction-only sequences lacking quality scores, so filtering differed. The data were produced by immunoSEQ multiplex PCR, yet TCRdb's version contains in-frame clones alone and is incomplete. V and J calls and clone size come straight from that table; D and trimming were deduced from the DNA. The data contain about 1.9 million clones, over 85% of them singletons. These data are taken from a study of shared clonotypes between healthy human individuals. General observations from the study: Relative to clonotypes present in all four donors, those not shared had lower generation probabilities. It was the few donors that limited the genetic and exposure-history diversity represented.

Germline V CDR1 and CDR2: LNHDA, SQIVND (reference sequence). Trimming at V came to 10 bases and at J to 6 bases, leaving 3 bases not matched to a gene. The CDR3 spans 11 residues. Naive CD8 isolation took CD45RO-negative cells positively selected for CCR7 and excluded terminally differentiated effector memory CD45RA+ cells. V is TRBV19 and J is TRBJ2-1; TRBD1 agrees at 7 bases. The TCR sequence derives from a man aged 18 to 35 in good health. Some clones in this sample may be carry-over from other donors' samples. The sample taken for sequencing was naive CD8+ T cells from PBMCs. CDR3 region: CATRQGNEQFF. The CDR3 coding sequence is TGTGCCACCCGACAGGGCAATGAGCAGTTCTTC.